The rows below give T cell receptor beta chains drawn from one sample of a study of shared clonotypes between healthy human individuals. The method was immunoSEQ multiplex PCR; TCRdb's version includes in-frame clones alone and lacks a portion of them. The sample contains some 1,400,000 clones, roughly 95% of which appear only once. Sequenced sample: naive CD4+ T cells sorted from blood. These receptors came from a man aged 25-40 years in good health. Each CDR3 is given with its conserved first and last residue. Rows may omit the clone size; those that give it use once, few, many or a size class.

CDR3aa	v_gene	j_gene	abundance
CATSRDVGFEQYF	TRBV15	TRBJ2-7	-
CAISDSNEQFF	TRBV10-3	TRBJ2-1	-
CASSWEGLRDTQYF	TRBV7-2	TRBJ2-3	-
CASSLDVVAEQYF	TRBV11-2	TRBJ2-7	-
CSITGGGYEQYF	TRBV2	TRBJ2-7	-
CASSLFTAEKLFF	TRBV5-4	TRBJ1-4	-
CASSPIEVDYGYTF	TRBV18	TRBJ1-2	-
CASSTGTSGNEKLFF	TRBV19	TRBJ1-4	-
CASSPGLAEAGFF	TRBV18	TRBJ2-1	-
CASSIQGQSYGYTF	TRBV19	TRBJ1-2	-
CAWSFVAHNYGYTF	TRBV30	TRBJ1-2	-
CASSLQGRDNQPQHF	TRBV5-4	TRBJ1-5	-
CASSLVRETNTGELFF	TRBV11-2	TRBJ2-2	-
CATSRDRGGSYNEQFF	TRBV15	TRBJ2-1	-
CASRLQGGGTEAFF	TRBV28	TRBJ1-1	-
CASSPRDPSYNEQFF	TRBV27	TRBJ2-1	-
CASSTNSASYEQYF	TRBV19	TRBJ2-7	-
CASRMAVNTEAFF	TRBV28	TRBJ1-1	-
CASSLFPGLAGYEQYF	TRBV7-8	TRBJ2-7	-
CASSERGRRDRGSGYSYEQYF	TRBV6-1	TRBJ2-7	-
CASSPPGPGQGTYEQYF	TRBV7-2	TRBJ2-7	-
CASSRMGAGETQYF	TRBV6-5	TRBJ2-5	-
CARDPAYEQYF	TRBV6-1	TRBJ2-7	-
CASSLVPLDRDSRETQYF	TRBV5-1	TRBJ2-5	-
CASSVAGSGEYNEQFF	TRBV9	TRBJ2-1	-
CASWDPRGSSGTPAFF	TRBV28	TRBJ1-1	once
CASSSRKGYTYEQYF	TRBV7-6	TRBJ2-7	-
CASNRQGRQETQYF	TRBV5-1	TRBJ2-5	-
CASVIYRSELSNQPQHF	TRBV23-1	TRBJ1-5	-
CASSPDSQVLETQYF	TRBV18	TRBJ2-5	-
CASFRISGSYNEQFF	TRBV2	TRBJ2-1	-
CASVDISSTDTQYF	TRBV6-1	TRBJ2-3	-
CASSPRQGSLETQYF	TRBV5-1	TRBJ2-5	-
CASSSGTSGRRYNEQFF	TRBV11-2	TRBJ2-1	-
CASSLGLSSTDTQYF	TRBV5-1	TRBJ2-3	-
CASRSRGLRDGETQYF	TRBV28	TRBJ2-5	-
CASSLGRDGSTDTQYF	TRBV11-3	TRBJ2-3	once
CASSQEGPARHNQPQHF	TRBV4-1	TRBJ1-5	-